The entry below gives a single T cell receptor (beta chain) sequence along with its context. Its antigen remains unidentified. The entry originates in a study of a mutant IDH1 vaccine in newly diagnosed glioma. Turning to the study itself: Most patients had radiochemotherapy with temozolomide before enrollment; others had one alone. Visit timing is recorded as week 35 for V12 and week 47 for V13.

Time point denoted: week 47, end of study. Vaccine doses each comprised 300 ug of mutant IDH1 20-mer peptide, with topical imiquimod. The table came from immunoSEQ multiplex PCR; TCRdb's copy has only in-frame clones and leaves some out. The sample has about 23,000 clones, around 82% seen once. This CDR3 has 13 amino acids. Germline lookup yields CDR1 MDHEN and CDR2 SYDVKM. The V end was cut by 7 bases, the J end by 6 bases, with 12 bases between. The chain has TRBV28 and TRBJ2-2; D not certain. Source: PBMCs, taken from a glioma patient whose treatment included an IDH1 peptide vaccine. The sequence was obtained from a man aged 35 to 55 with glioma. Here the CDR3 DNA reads TGTGCCAGCAACCTCCAGCGCCCCGGGGAGCTGTTTTTT. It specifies CASNLQRPGELFF.